This T cell receptor beta chain was found in a study of OX40 agonist ivuxolimab in advanced cancers. Study information: In this cohort, patients received ivuxolimab, an agonistic anti-OX40 (CD134) antibody.

A remark on this clone: As yet, its antigen is unknown.

Assay: immunoSEQ multiplex PCR; the TCRdb copy retains only in-frame clones and omits some. Altogether 65,000 to 75,000 clones are present, around 83% being singletons, with the ten largest covering about 0.42%. Overall study results and limits: Clones of CD4+ and CD8+ blood T cells grew by week 6 at doses of 0.1 to 3.0 mg/kg.

The germline V gene encodes CDR1 ENHRY and CDR2 SYGVKD. This CDR3 has 15 amino acids. With 2 bases clipped from V and 2 bases from J, the junction kept 4 bases outside the gene matches. The sample here was CD4+ or CD8+ T cells sorted from blood, taken in a trial of the OX40 agonist ivuxolimab. The gene calls are TRBV10-3 and TRBJ2-7; the match to TRBD1 covers 9 bases. This clonotype was obtained from an adult with an advanced solid tumor such as melanoma, head and neck, liver or kidney cancer. The CDR3 here is CAISEPGQGTYEQYF. DNA for the CDR3: TGTGCCATCAGTGAGCCGGGACAGGGAACCTACGAGCAGTACTTC.